This is a list of T cell receptor beta chains from one sample in a study of blood T cells in healthy people across ages. One entry per CDR3 protein, called by TCRdb with MiXCR from the 5' RACE reads. This table has about 680,000 distinct CDR3 sequences, approximately 50% appearing once. The sample taken for sequencing was blood. Every receptor here comes from a woman in her fifties or sixties in good health. The CDR3 runs from the conserved cysteine through the conserved F or W. The D gene is left open where the match is weak. Clone size, where shown, is once, few, many, or a class for clones that have expanded.

TRBV29-1,NA,NA,TRBJ2-7,TGCAGCGTTGACACGGGACATAAATACGGGCAGTACTTC,CSVDTGHKYGQYF
TRBV2,TRBD2,NA,TRBJ2-7,TGTGCCAGCAGGGGTAAGCGGGAGGCAGACTCCTACGAGCAGTACTTC,CASRGKREADSYEQYF
TRBV29-1,TRBD2,NA,TRBJ2-5,TGCAGCGCAGGACTAGCGGGAGGGTGGGAGACCCAGTACTTC,CSAGLAGGWETQYF
TRBV11-2,TRBD1,NA,TRBJ2-1,TGTGCCAGCAGCTGGGACAGGGAGAATGAGCAGTTCTTC,CASSWDRENEQFF
TRBV7-9,NA,NA,TRBJ1-2,TGTGCCAGCAGCTTCTTCCTTTTGCACTATGGCTACACCTTC,CASSFFLLHYGYTF
TRBV7-2,TRBD1,NA,TRBJ2-7,TGTGCCAGCAGCCTAGACAGGGGAGGCCCCTACGAGCAGTACTTC,CASSLDRGGPYEQYF
TRBV12-3/TRBV12-4,TRBD1,few,TRBJ2-3,TGTGCCAGCAGTCCCCCGGGACAGGGACGCACAGATACGCAGTATTTT,CASSPPGQGRTDTQYF
TRBV7-9,TRBD1,NA,TRBJ1-2,TGTGCCAGTAACAGGGGCGGAGGAGGGAAGGAAAACTATGGCTACACCTTC,CASNRGGGGKENYGYTF
TRBV7-2,NA,NA,TRBJ1-2,TGTGCCAGCAGCCAAGATGAGGGGGATACTAACTATGGCTACACCTTC,CASSQDEGDTNYGYTF
TRBV9,NA,NA,TRBJ2-7,TGTGCCAGCAGCGTAGCAGGGGCCCCGGGCGAGCAGTACTTC,CASSVAGAPGEQYF
TRBV7-8,NA,NA,TRBJ2-5,TGTGCCAGCAGCTCAACGGTCCCTCCCCAAGAGACCCAGTACTTC,CASSSTVPPQETQYF
TRBV6-2/TRBV6-3,TRBD2,NA,TRBJ2-7,TGTGCCAGCAGAGCGGGACTAGCGGTGGCCTACGAGCAGTACTTC,CASRAGLAVAYEQYF
TRBV4-3,TRBD2,NA,TRBJ2-1,TGCGCCAGCAGCTTAACTCTAGCGGGAGAGGGTAATGAGCAGTTCTTC,CASSLTLAGEGNEQFF
TRBV6-5,TRBD2,NA,TRBJ2-7,TGTGCCAGCAGCCCAAGCGGGAGCACCTACAATGAGCAGTACTTC,CASSPSGSTYNEQYF
TRBV20-1,TRBD2,NA,TRBJ2-1,TGCAGTGCTAGAGGAGCGGGAGGGCCTTGGGATGAGCAGTTCTTC,CSARGAGGPWDEQFF
TRBV5-1,NA,NA,TRBJ2-6,TGCGCCAGCAGCTTGGTGGAGACTGGGGCCAACGTCCTGACTTTC,CASSLVETGANVLTF
TRBV20-1,NA,NA,TRBJ2-1,TGCAGTGCTAGAGGGTTCGGGACAGTGGGGAGGGATGAGCAGTTCTTC,CSARGFGTVGRDEQFF
TRBV24-1,NA,many,TRBJ1-2,TGTGCCACCAGTGAGGGCGGATTTAACTATGGCTACACCTTC,CATSEGGFNYGYTF
TRBV3-1,TRBD1,NA,TRBJ1-5,TGTGCCAGCAGCCATGGACAGGGAATCAATCAGCCCCAGCATTTT,CASSHGQGINQPQHF
TRBV20-1,TRBD2,few,TRBJ2-5,TGCAGTGCTGGGACTAGCGGGACGGAGACCCAGTACTTC,CSAGTSGTETQYF
TRBV5-6,NA,NA,TRBJ1-1,TGTGCCAGCAGCTTGGCGAAGCTTGAAGCTTTCTTT,CASSLAKLEAFF
TRBV19,TRBD1,few,TRBJ2-7,TGTGCCAGTAGTGCGACAGGGGGCGCTTACGAGCAGTACTTC,CASSATGGAYEQYF
TRBV28,TRBD2,NA,TRBJ2-3,TGTGCCAGCAGTTTATCCTCCGGGACTAGCGGGGCCTCTGGCACAGATACGCAGTATTTT,CASSLSSGTSGASGTDTQYF
TRBV7-2,TRBD2,few,TRBJ2-3,TGTGCCAGCAGCGATAGCGGGAGGGCCCGGGAGGATACGCAGTATTTT,CASSDSGRAREDTQYF
TRBV7-2,TRBD1,NA,TRBJ2-7,TGTGCCAGCAGCGAAGCGACAGGGGACTTCTACGTGCAGTACTTC,CASSEATGDFYVQYF
TRBV10-3,TRBD1,NA,TRBJ1-1,TGTGCCATCAGCGGGACAGGGGCGACGAACACTGAAGCTTTCTTT,CAISGTGATNTEAFF
TRBV6-5,NA,NA,TRBJ1-6,TGTGCCAGCAGTGGGGGGCGGGGGTACTCACCCCTCCACTTT,CASSGGRGYSPLHF
TRBV27,TRBD2,NA,TRBJ2-5,TGTGCCAGCAGCCCATCCCGACTAGCGGCACAAGAGACCCAGTACTTC,CASSPSRLAAQETQYF
TRBV5-1,TRBD1,many,TRBJ2-7,TGCGCCAGCGCCACTCAGGGGGCACGGTACGAGCAGTACTTC,CASATQGARYEQYF
TRBV3-1,NA,NA,TRBJ1-1,TGTGCCAGCAGCCAATCTTATGGGCTGAACACTGAAGCTTTCTTT,CASSQSYGLNTEAFF
TRBV12-3/TRBV12-4,TRBD1,NA,TRBJ1-2,TGTGCCAGCAGTCGACAGGGGACCTCTAACTATGGCTACACCTTC,CASSRQGTSNYGYTF
TRBV6-1,NA,NA,TRBJ2-7,TGTGCCAGCAGTGAAGGACGGGGAATTCAAGAGGCCCAGTACTTC,CASSEGRGIQEAQYF
TRBV20-1,TRBD2,NA,TRBJ2-7,TGCAGTGCTATCGGTAGCGGGAGCTCCCTCTACGAGCAGTACTTC,CSAIGSGSSLYEQYF
TRBV9,TRBD1,NA,TRBJ2-5,TGTGCCAGCAGTTCTGAACAGGGGCAAGAGACCCGGTACTTC,CASSSEQGQETRYF